This T cell receptor (beta chain) was sequenced during a study of radiotherapy plus CTLA-4 blockade in lung cancer. Study-level background: Among patients, over 15% showed objective responses, and approximately 31% had disease control.

Data came from immunoSEQ multiplex PCR; TCRdb stores just in-frame clones and leaves some out. In the table there are tens of thousands of clones, over 75% of which are singletons. Broader study findings: Clones of tumor-derived TCRs expanded in blood after radiotherapy plus ipilimumab. Best predicting response, reportedly, were early blood T cell clone dynamics, with interferon-beta.

This clone has only a few counts. What it binds is unknown. Focal radiation with ipilimumab CTLA-4 blockade was given to patients with chemo-refractory metastatic non-small-cell lung cancer. The receptor was derived from a human donor with non-small cell lung cancer who had stable disease on radiotherapy plus ipilimumab. The specimen was peripheral blood, collected from a patient treated with radiotherapy plus ipilimumab.

CDR3 residues: CASSFGTGNEKLFF. CDR3 nucleotides: TGCGCCAGCAGCTTTGGGACAGGAAATGAAAAACTGTTTTTT. The chain recombines TRBV5-1 with TRBJ1-4, with 8 bases identical to TRBD1. The germline V gene has CDR1 SGHRS and CDR2 YFSETQ. This CDR3 comprises 14 residues. Trimming took 2 bases from V and 5 from J; bases not matched to a gene: 2.